This TCR beta chain was sequenced during a study of blood T cell repertoires in COVID-19. Cohort allocation depended upon clinical history that participants reported. What the recovered Cohort 3 donors had was two negative PCRs, clearance, or symptom resolution. Germline V gene data show CDR1 as MNHEY and CDR2 as SVGAGI. The CDR3 consists of 13 residues. Trimming removed 0 bases from V and 4 bases from J, with 5 bases in between. Clones were sequenced by immunoSEQ multiplex PCR, and TCRdb holds only the in-frame ones, with some missing. This sample has about 180,000 clones; 85% occur once, and the top ten carry 6.2%.

The chain links TRBV6-5 to TRBJ2-3, with D uncertain. The source is a man aged 35 to 55 who had recovered from COVID-19. Sequenced material: PBMCs or T cells enriched from blood (not recorded which). The CDR3 is CASSYSGADTQYF. In DNA form, the CDR3 reads TGTGCCAGCAGTTACTCGGGCGCAGATACGCAGTATTTT.